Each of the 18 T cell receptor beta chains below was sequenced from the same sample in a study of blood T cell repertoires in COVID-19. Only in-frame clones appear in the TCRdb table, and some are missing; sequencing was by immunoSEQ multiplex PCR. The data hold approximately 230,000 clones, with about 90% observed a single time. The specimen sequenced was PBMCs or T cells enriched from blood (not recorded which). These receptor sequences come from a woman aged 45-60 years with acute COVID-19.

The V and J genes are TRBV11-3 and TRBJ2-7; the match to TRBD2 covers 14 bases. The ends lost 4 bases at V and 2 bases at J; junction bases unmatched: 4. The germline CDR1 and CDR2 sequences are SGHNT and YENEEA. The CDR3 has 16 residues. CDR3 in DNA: TGTGCCAGCAGCTCTGGACTAGCGGGAGGTACCTACGAGCAGTACTTC. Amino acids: CASSSGLAGGTYEQYF.

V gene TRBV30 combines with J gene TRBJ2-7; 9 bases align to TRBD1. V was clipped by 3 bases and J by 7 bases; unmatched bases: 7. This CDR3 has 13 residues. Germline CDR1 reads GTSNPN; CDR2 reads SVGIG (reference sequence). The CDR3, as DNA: TGTGCCTGGAGCCGGGACAGGGAGAGGGAGCAGTACTTC. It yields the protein CAWSRDREREQYF.

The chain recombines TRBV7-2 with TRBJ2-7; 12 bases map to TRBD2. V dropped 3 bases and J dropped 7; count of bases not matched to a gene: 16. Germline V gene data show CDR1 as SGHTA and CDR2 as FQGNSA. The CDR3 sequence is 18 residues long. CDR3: CASSFNPPGLAGGREQYF. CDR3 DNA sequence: TGTGCCAGCAGCTTCAACCCCCCTGGGCTAGCGGGAGGGAGGGAGCAGTACTTC.

DNA for the CDR3: TGCAGCGCCGTGACCAACAGGGTCACCGGGGAGCTGTTTTTT. This sequence encodes CSAVTNRVTGELFF. The chain recombines TRBV29-1 with TRBJ2-2, with a tentative D call TRBD1 (6 bases). Per germline, CDR1 SQVTM and CDR2 ANQGSEA. V lost 7 bases, J lost 4 bases, and 16 bases lay in between. This CDR3 is built from 14 residues.

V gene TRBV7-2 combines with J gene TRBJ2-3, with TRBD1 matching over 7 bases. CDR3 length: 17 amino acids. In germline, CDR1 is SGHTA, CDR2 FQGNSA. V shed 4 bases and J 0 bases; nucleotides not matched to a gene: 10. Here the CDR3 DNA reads TGTGCCAGCAGCTATAGGGGGCAGGGCTCTAGCACAGATACGCAGTATTTT. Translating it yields CASSYRGQGSSTDTQYF.

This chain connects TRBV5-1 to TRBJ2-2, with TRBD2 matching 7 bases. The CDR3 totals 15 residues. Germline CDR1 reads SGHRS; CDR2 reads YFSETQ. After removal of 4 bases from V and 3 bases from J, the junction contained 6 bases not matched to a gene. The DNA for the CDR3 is TGCGCCAGCAGCCAAGCGGGAACATACACCGGGGAGCTGTTTTTT. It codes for CASSQAGTYTGELFF.

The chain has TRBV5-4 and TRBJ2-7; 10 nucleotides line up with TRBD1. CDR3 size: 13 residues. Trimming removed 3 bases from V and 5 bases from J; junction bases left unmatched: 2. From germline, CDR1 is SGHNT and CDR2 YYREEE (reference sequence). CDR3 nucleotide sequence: TGTGCCAGCAGCTCCGGGACAGGGGACGAGCAGTACTTC. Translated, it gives CASSSGTGDEQYF.

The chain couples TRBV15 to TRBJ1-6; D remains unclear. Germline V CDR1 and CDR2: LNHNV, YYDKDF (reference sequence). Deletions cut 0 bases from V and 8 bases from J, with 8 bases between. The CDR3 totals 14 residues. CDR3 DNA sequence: TGTGCCACCAGCAGAGAGGCGGAATATTCACCCCTCCACTTT. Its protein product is CATSREAEYSPLHF.

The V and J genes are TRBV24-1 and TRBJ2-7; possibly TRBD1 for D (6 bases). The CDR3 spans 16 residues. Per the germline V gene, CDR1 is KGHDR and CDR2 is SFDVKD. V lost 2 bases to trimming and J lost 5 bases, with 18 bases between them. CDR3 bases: TGTGCCACCAGTGATTCCAGAGTACAGGGACCCCACGAGCAGTACTTC. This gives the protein CATSDSRVQGPHEQYF.

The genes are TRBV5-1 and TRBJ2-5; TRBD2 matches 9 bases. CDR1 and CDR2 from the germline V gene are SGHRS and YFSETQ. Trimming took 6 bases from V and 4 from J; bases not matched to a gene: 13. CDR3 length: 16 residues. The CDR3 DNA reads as TGCGCCAGCACCCTGCGGGCTAGCGGGACGGGAGAGACCCAGTACTTC. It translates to CASTLRASGTGETQYF.

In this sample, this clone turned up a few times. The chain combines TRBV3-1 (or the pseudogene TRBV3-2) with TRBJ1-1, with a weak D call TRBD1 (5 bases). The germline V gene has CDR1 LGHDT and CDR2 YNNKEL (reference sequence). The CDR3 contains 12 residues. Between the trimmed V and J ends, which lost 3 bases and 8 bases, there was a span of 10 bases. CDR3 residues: CASSHRQSEAFF. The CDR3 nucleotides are TGTGCCAGCAGCCATCGACAGTCCGAAGCTTTCTTT.

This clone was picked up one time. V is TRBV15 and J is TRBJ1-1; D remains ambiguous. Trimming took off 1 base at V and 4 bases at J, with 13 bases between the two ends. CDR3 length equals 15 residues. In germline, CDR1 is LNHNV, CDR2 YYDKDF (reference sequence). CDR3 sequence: CATSRAGRRGTEAFF. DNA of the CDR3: TGTGCCACCAGCAGAGCGGGTAGGAGAGGCACTGAAGCTTTCTTT.

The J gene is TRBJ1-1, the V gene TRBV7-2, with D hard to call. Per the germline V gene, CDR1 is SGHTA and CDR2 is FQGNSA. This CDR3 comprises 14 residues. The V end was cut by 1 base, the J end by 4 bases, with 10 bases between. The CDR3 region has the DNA TGTGCCAGCAGCTTAGTTGCGTATGGCACTGAAGCTTTCTTT. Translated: CASSLVAYGTEAFF.

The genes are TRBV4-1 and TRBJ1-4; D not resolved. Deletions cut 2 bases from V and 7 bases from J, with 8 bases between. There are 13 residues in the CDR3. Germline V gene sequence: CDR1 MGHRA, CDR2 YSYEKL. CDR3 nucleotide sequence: TGCGCCAGCAGCCAATTAGGCGGTGAAAAACTGTTTTTT. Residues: CASSQLGGEKLFF.

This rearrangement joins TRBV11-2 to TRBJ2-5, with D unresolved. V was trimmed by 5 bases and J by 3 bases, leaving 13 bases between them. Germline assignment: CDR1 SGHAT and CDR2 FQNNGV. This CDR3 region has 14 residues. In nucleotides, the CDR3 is TGTGCCAGCAGCCGCCTCGGCCAGGAAGAGACCCAGTACTTC. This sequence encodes CASSRLGQEETQYF.

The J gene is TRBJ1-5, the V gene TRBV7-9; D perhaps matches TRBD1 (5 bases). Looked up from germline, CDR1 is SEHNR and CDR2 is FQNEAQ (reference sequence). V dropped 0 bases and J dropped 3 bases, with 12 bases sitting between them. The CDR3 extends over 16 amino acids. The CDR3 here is CASSLAGGTVNQPQHF. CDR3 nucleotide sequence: TGTGCCAGCAGCTTAGCGGGGGGAACGGTCAATCAGCCCCAGCATTTT.

CDR3 DNA sequence: TGTGCCAGCAGCGGACTAGCGGGCAACACCGGGGAGCTGTTTTTT. Translating it yields CASSGLAGNTGELFF. This rearrangement joins TRBV25-1 to TRBJ2-2, with 11 bases matching TRBD2. With V trimmed by 6 bases and J by 2 bases, 2 bases remained unmatched. In germline, CDR1 is MGHDK, CDR2 SYGVNS. The CDR3 sequence is 15 residues long.

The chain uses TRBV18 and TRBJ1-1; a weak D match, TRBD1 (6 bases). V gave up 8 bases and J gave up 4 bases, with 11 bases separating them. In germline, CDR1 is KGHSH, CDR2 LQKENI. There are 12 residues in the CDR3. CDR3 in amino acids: CASAIGGTEAFF. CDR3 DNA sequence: TGTGCCAGCGCCATAGGGGGCACTGAAGCTTTCTTT.